These 10 T cell receptor beta chains were all obtained from the same sample, sequenced in a study of Graves' ophthalmopathy and Graves' hyperthyroidism. Investigators amplified TCR beta CDR3 regions from RNA transcripts. The first-round RT-PCR employed HTBI primers together with the Qiagen OneStep RT-PCR kit. A multiplex PCR was then performed as the second round. TCRdb itself ran the multiplex PCR reads through MiXCR, one entry per CDR3 protein. The table lists roughly 400,000 distinct CDR3 sequences, over 15% of them singletons. The sample taken for sequencing was peripheral blood. The receptors shown here come from a woman under 30 with stable Graves' hyperthyroidism.

This clonotype was observed many times. The V and J genes are TRBV14 and TRBJ2-7; D might be TRBD1 or TRBD2, each matching 5 bases. V was shortened by 2 bases and J by 0 bases, with 11 bases between the two germline ends. Germline V gene lookup returns CDR1 SGHDN and CDR2 FVKESK. The CDR3 runs to 15 residues. The DNA for the CDR3 is TGTGCCAGCAGCCAAACGGGGCTGAACTCCTACGAGCAGTACTTC. It codes for CASSQTGLNSYEQYF.

This clonotype was recorded many times. V gene TRBV20-1 combines with J gene TRBJ2-7, with D unresolved. The germline CDR1 and CDR2 sequences are DFQATT and SNEGSKA (reference sequence). The CDR3 runs 13 residues. The ends were cut back, 5 bases at V and 3 bases at J, with 14 bases in the middle. For the CDR3, the DNA is TGCAGTGCTGGGGTTACGGCGAACTACGAGCAGTACTTC. Its translation: CSAGVTANYEQYF.

The table lists this clonotype with many counts. In DNA, the CDR3 is TGTGCCACCAGCAGTGCCGGTAGGGGTAATTCACCCCTCCACTTT. Translating gives CATSSAGRGNSPLHF. This chain links TRBV15 with TRBJ1-6, with D perhaps matching TRBD1 (5 bases). CDR3 size: 15 residues. Germline CDR1 and CDR2: LNHNV and YYDKDF (reference sequence). Trimming cost V 3 bases and J 6 bases, with 12 bases left between them.

This clonotype is a singleton in its sample. Germline and junction disagree at one end, which may indicate a read error. This sequence joins TRBV12-3 or TRBV12-4 and TRBJ1-5; D ambiguous. This CDR3 contains 11 residues. The CDR3, as DNA: TGTGCCAGCAGTTTTGATCAGCCCAAGCATTTT. Translating it yields CASSFDQPKHF.

This clonotype appeared many times. A read error is likely, as this CDR3 ends without the conserved phenylalanine or tryptophan. This rearrangement joins TRBV2 to TRBJ1-1; D is ambiguous. The CDR3 sequence is 15 residues long. CDR1 is SNHLY and CDR2 is FYNNEI in the germline V gene. V was trimmed by 3 bases and J by 0 bases, leaving 11 bases between them. DNA of the CDR3: TGTGCCAGCAGTGATGGGGTTGGAATGAACACTGAAGCTTTCTCT. Its translation: CASSDGVGMNTEAFS.

Only a few counts were recorded for this clonotype. Since a much larger clone is just one base distant, this may be a read error. V usage is TRBV7-9 and J usage is TRBJ2-5; D is unclear. The germline V gene has CDR1 SEHNR and CDR2 FQNEAQ (reference sequence). V lost 1 base to trimming and J lost 4 bases, with 7 bases between them. CDR3 length equals 13 residues. The CDR3 coding sequence is TGTGCCAGCAGCTTAGGTGCGCGAGAGACCCAGTACTTC. This encodes CASSLGARETQYF.

This clonotype appeared a few times. The chain recombines TRBV2 with TRBJ2-2, with D perhaps TRBD1 (6 bases). This CDR3 comprises 15 residues. Germline V lookup: CDR1 SNHLY, CDR2 FYNNEI. V lost 8 bases to trimming and J lost 0 bases, with 13 bases between them. Here the CDR3 DNA reads TGTGCCAGCTTGGGGGCGGATTCGAACACCGGGGAGCTGTTTTTT. Amino acid sequence: CASLGADSNTGELFF.

This chain uses TRBV7-2 with TRBJ2-2; no definite D call. The germline V gene encodes CDR1 SGHTA and CDR2 FQGNSA. The CDR3 sequence is 15 residues long. Trimming took off 5 bases at V and 8 bases at J, with 18 bases between the two ends. The CDR3 DNA reads TGTGCCAGCAGCCAAGAGGCGTCAGCGTGGGGGGAGCTGTTTTTT. Its protein is CASSQEASAWGELFF.

The chain couples TRBV4-1 to TRBJ1-5, with unresolved D. In germline, CDR1 is MGHRA, CDR2 YSYEKL. V lost 1 base and J 5 bases, leaving 18 bases between the germline ends. This CDR3 is built from 17 residues. The CDR3: CASSQGLWVTGHQPQHF. The CDR3 coding sequence is TGCGCCAGCAGCCAAGGGCTGTGGGTGACGGGTCATCAGCCCCAGCATTTT.

V gene TRBV10-3 combines with J gene TRBJ1-3, with a tentative D call TRBD1 (5 bases). V lost 6 bases and J 4 bases, leaving 22 bases between the germline ends. The germline CDR1 and CDR2 sequences are ENHRY and SYGVKD. CDR3 length: 17 amino acids. In DNA form, the CDR3 reads TGTGCCATCAGGGGGCCAATCACCCTAGGGATCGGAAACACCATATATTTT. It yields the protein CAIRGPITLGIGNTIYF.